The 17 T cell receptor beta chains below all came from one sample that was sequenced in a study of T cell clonality in common variable immunodeficiency. Sequencing was performed with immunoSEQ multiplex PCR; in TCRdb, only in-frame clones are kept and a portion is missing. This sample carries 30,000 to 35,000 clones and no singletons, and around 6.4% goes to the top ten. Points from the study as a whole: Common variable immunodeficiency TCR beta sequences reportedly had fewer deletions and N-nucleotide insertions.

These receptors have no identified antigens. The sequencing sample was made of peripheral blood mononuclear cells. The source of these receptors is a human donor with common variable immunodeficiency.

As for this clone: Read coverage stops 3 residues before the CDR3 terminus; the germline J gene supplies the remainder. The chain combines TRBV19 with TRBJ1-2, with D tentatively TRBD1 (5 bases). Trimming took 3 bases from V and 3 from J, leaving 11 bases between them. Germline V gives CDR1 LNHDA, CDR2 SQIVND (reference sequence). This CDR3 has 14 residues. The CDR3 spells CASSIIPGDYGYTF. The DNA read from the CDR3 is TGTGCCAGTAGTATTATTCCGGGGGACTATGGC. The whole variable domain, filled in from reference TRBV19 and TRBJ1-2, reads DGGITQSPKYLFRKEGQNVTLSCEQNLNHDAMYWYRQDPGQGLRLIYYSQIVNDFQKGDIAEGYSVSREKKESFPLTVTSAQKNPTAFYLCASSIIPGDYGYTFGSGTRLTVV.

This clone has ten or more counts. The read ends 3 residues before the CDR3 terminus; that terminus is restored from the germline J gene. The rearrangement joins TRBV7-7 to TRBJ1-2; a possible D gene is TRBD1 (6 bases). Germline V lookup: CDR1 SSHAT, CDR2 FNYEAQ (reference sequence). The CDR3 loop spans 14 amino acids. Trimming pared 3 bases from V and 3 bases from J, leaving 11 bases between. The CDR3 DNA, read in part, is TGTGCCAGCAGCTTCCGGACAGCCGACTATGGC. The encoded protein is CASSFRTADYG. The entire CDR3 is CASSFRTADYGYTF.

At least ten counts were recorded for this clone. The CDR3 is cut off 3 residues early in the read; its end comes from the germline J gene. V usage is TRBV5-8 and J usage is TRBJ2-4, with no clear D. V was shortened by 6 bases and J by 8 bases, with 15 bases between the two germline ends. CDR1 is SGHTS, CDR2 YDEGEE, per germline. The CDR3 is made up of 13 amino acids. The CDR3 reads CASTSGRHYIQYF. The CDR3 bases that were read are TGTGCCAGCACCTCGGGTCGCCATTACATT.

At least ten counts were recorded for this clone. Read coverage stops 3 residues before the CDR3 terminus; the germline J gene supplies the remainder. The chain joins TRBV20-1 to TRBJ2-2, with D possibly TRBD1 on 5 matching bases. There are 17 residues in the CDR3. The V end was cut by 6 bases, the J end by 0 bases, with 20 bases between. Germline values: CDR1 DFQATT, CDR2 SNEGSKA (reference sequence). Partial CDR3 DNA: TGCAGTGCGAAAGGGGTGCTTGGCCCGTCGAACACCGGGGAG. Encoded protein: CSAKGVLGPSNTGE. The whole CDR3 protein is CSAKGVLGPSNTGELFF.

In the case of this clone: The read falls 3 residues short of the CDR3 end, and the missing part is taken from the germline J gene. The chain is built from TRBV11-2 and TRBJ2-5; D unresolved. With 2 bases removed from V and 4 bases from J, the gap between germline ends came to 11 bases. The CDR3 contains 14 residues. CDR1 SGHAT and CDR2 FQNNGV come from the germline V gene. This chain's CDR3 is CASSLFPQGETQYF. CDR3 DNA (partial): TGTGCCAGCAGCTTATTCCCCCAAGGAGAGACC.

In regard to this clone: The DNA ends 3 residues before the CDR3 does, and the rest of the CDR3 is filled in from the germline J gene. V and J are TRBV7-9 and TRBJ1-2; the D is unclear. This CDR3 comprises 14 residues. V lost 0 bases, J lost 2 bases, and 7 bases lay in between. Germline CDR1 and CDR2: SEHNR and FQNEAQ (reference sequence). The CDR3 is CASSLAPQNYGYTF. CDR3 DNA (partial): TGTGCCAGCAGCTTAGCGCCCCAGAACTATGGC.

This clone came up a few times. With the read ending 3 residues before the CDR3 end, the germline J gene is used to fill in that end. The chain is built from TRBV11-2 and TRBJ2-3; the D is unclear. Germline loops: CDR1 SGHAT, CDR2 FQNNGV. The CDR3 has 11 amino acids. Trimming pared 10 bases from V and 5 bases from J, leaving 10 bases between. CDR3 protein: CATRRGDTQYF. The CDR3 DNA, read in part, is TGTGCCACCCGTCGAGGAGATACG.

There are a few counts of this clone. The CDR3 goes on 3 residues after the read ends, and that part is filled in from the germline J gene. This rearrangement joins TRBV7-3 to TRBJ1-5, with 7 bases fitting TRBD1. Germline CDR1 SGHTA, CDR2 FQGTGA. V lost 0 bases and J lost 8; bases outside the gene matches: 4. This CDR3 comprises 14 residues. CDR3 loop: CASSLTGGSEPQHF. Incomplete CDR3 DNA: TGTGCCAGCAGCTTAACAGGGGGCAGCGAGCCC.

In its sample, this clone was seen many times. The read is 3 residues too short to cover the CDR3 end, so that end is filled in from the germline J gene. The rearrangement uses TRBV20-1 and TRBJ2-5; D is possibly TRBD1 (5 bases). Germline CDR1 DFQATT, CDR2 SNEGSKA (reference sequence). V gave up 3 bases and J gave up 3 bases, with 14 bases separating them. The CDR3 is made up of 14 amino acids. CDR3 residues: CSASRGAAEETQYF. The sequenced CDR3 bases are TGCAGTGCTAGCCGTGGGGCCGCCGAAGAGACC.

This clone was recorded many times. Sequencing ends 3 residues short of the CDR3 end; the germline J gene provides the rest. This chain joins TRBV11-2 and TRBJ1-2; 7 bases agree with TRBD1. The germline gives CDR1 SGHAT, CDR2 FQNNGV. CDR3 length: 14 amino acids. V was pared by 3 bases and J by 5 bases, with 6 bases of the junction left unmatched. CDR3 amino acids: CASSFDRERYGYTF. CDR3 bases read: TGTGCCAGCAGCTTTGACAGGGAACGATATGGC.

The sample holds many counts of this clone. The read terminates 3 residues before the CDR3 end, so the remaining end is supplied by the germline J gene. The chain links TRBV5-8 to TRBJ1-5, with D perhaps matching TRBD1 (5 bases). Trimming cost V 4 bases and J 7 bases, with 9 bases left between them. Germline CDR1 is SGHTS and CDR2 is YDEGEE. The CDR3 has 12 amino acids. The CDR3 region is CASSDGGQPQHF. The CDR3 bases that were read are TGTGCCAGCAGCGATGGGGGGCAGCCC. Supplemented by reference TRBV5-8 and TRBJ1-5, the full variable domain reads EAGVTQSPTHLIKTRGQQATLRCSPISGHTSVYWYQQALGLGLQFLLWYDEGEERNRGNFPPRFSGRQFPNYSSELNVNALELEDSALYLCASSDGGQPQHFGDGTRLSIL.

Comments on this clone: The read finishes 3 residues shy of the CDR3 end, and the germline J gene is used to complete it. This chain links TRBV7-9 with TRBJ2-1; D perhaps matches TRBD1 (6 bases). The CDR3 covers 15 residues. Germline V CDR1 and CDR2: SEHNR, FQNEAQ (reference sequence). Trimming removed 3 bases from V and 4 bases from J, with 13 bases in between. The CDR3 bases that were read are TGTGCCAGCAGCTTCGGACAGACGGATTACAATGAG. Amino acid sequence: CASSFGQTDYNE. The full CDR3 is CASSFGQTDYNEQFF. The entire variable domain, with the rest obtained from reference TRBV7-9 and TRBJ2-1, is as follows: DTGVSQNPRHKITKRGQNVTFRCDPISEHNRLYWYRQTLGQGPEFLTYFQNEAQLEKSRLLSDRFSAERPKGSFSTLEIQRTEQGDSAMYLCASSFGQTDYNEQFFGPGTRLTVL.

Comment on this clone: Being one base from a much bigger clone, this may be a read error. The read finishes 3 residues shy of the CDR3 end, and the germline J gene is used to complete it. The genes are TRBV7-3 and TRBJ2-7; D unclear. The CDR3 totals 12 residues. Germline V gene lookup returns CDR1 SGHTA and CDR2 FQGTGA. CDR3 protein: CSSSNDNYEQYF. CDR3 bases read: TGTTCCAGCAGCAATGACAACTACGAG.

This clone appeared many times. The CDR3 region is CASSPGRGDIQYF. The sequenced CDR3 bases are TGTGCCAGTAGCCCGGGCAGGGGGGACATT. The chain uses TRBV19 and TRBJ2-4; D possibly corresponds to TRBD1 (7 bases). The CDR3 is cut off 3 residues early in the read; its end comes from the germline J gene. V was shortened by 6 bases and J by 8 bases, with 14 bases between the two germline ends. Germline V gene data show CDR1 as LNHDA and CDR2 as SQIVND (reference sequence). The CDR3 has 13 residues.

This clone was recorded many times. The read comes to an end 3 residues before the CDR3 does, leaving the germline J gene to fill in the end. V is TRBV29-1 and J is TRBJ2-3, with D possibly matching TRBD2 (6 bases). CDR3 length equals 14 residues. The V and J ends lost 6 bases and 3 bases respectively, with 16 bases between them. From germline, CDR1 is SQVTM and CDR2 ANQGSEA. The part of the CDR3 DNA that was read is TGCAGCGTAGTACTAGCAGTCGGGACAGATACG. This sequence encodes CSVVLAVGTDT. Given in full, the CDR3 is CSVVLAVGTDTQYF.

About this clone: The read ends 3 residues shy of where the CDR3 ends; the end is completed using the germline J gene. V gene TRBV2 combines with J gene TRBJ1-1, with 8 bases matching TRBD1. This CDR3 has 19 residues. After removal of 6 bases from V and 0 bases from J, the junction contained 18 bases not matched to a gene. The germline gives CDR1 SNHLY, CDR2 FYNNEI. The CDR3 here is CASSPTRRGQGGLNTEAFF. The covered CDR3 bases are TGTGCCAGCAGCCCGACTCGACGTGGACAGGGAGGACTGAACACTGAA. The full variable domain, completed using reference TRBV2 and TRBJ1-1, is EPEVTQTPSHQVTQMGQEVILRCVPISNHLYFYWYRQILGQKVEFLVSFYNNEISEKSEIFDDQFSVERPDGSNFTLKIRSTKLEDSAMYFCASSPTRRGQGGLNTEAFFGQGTRLTVV.

At least ten counts were recorded for this clone. The DNA ends 3 residues before the CDR3 does, and the rest of the CDR3 is filled in from the germline J gene. The rearrangement uses TRBV7-9 and TRBJ2-1; D not certain. This CDR3 is built from 12 residues. V was pared by 1 base and J by 9 bases, with 7 bases between. Germline V gene sequence: CDR1 SEHNR, CDR2 FQNEAQ (reference sequence). CDR3 amino acids: CASSLDRFEQFF. Partial CDR3 DNA: TGTGCCAGCAGCTTAGATAGATTTGAG.